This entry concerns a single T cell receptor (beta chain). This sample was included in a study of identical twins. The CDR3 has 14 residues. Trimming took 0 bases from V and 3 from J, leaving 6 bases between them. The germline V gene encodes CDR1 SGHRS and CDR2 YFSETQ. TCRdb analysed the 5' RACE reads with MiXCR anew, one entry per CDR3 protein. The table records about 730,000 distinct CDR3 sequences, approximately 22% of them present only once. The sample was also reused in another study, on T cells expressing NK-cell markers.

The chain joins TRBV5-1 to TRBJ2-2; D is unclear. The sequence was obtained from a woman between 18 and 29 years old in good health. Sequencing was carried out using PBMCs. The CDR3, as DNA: TGCGCCAGCAGCTTGGTTCAGTACACCGGGGAGCTGTTTTTT. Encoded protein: CASSLVQYTGELFF.